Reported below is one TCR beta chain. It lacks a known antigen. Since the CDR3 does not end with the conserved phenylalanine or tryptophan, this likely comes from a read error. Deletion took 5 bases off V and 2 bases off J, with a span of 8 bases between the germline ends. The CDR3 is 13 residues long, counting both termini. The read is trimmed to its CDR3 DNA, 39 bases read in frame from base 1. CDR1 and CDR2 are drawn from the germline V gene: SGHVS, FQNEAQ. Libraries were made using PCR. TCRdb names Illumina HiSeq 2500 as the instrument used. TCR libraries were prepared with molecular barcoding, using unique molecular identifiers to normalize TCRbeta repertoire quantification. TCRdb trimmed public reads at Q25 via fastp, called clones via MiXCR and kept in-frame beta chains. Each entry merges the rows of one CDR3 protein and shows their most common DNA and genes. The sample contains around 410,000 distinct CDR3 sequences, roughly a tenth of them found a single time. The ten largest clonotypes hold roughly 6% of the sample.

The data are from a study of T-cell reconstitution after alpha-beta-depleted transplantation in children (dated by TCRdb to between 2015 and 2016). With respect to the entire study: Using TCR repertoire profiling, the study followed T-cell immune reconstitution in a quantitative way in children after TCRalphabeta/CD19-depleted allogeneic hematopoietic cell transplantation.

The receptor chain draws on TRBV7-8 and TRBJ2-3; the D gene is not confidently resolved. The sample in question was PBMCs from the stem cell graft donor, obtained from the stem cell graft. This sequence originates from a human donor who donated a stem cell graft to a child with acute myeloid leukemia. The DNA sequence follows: TGTGCCAGCAGCCCATCCTCCACAGATACGCAGTATCTT. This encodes CASSPSSTDTQYL.